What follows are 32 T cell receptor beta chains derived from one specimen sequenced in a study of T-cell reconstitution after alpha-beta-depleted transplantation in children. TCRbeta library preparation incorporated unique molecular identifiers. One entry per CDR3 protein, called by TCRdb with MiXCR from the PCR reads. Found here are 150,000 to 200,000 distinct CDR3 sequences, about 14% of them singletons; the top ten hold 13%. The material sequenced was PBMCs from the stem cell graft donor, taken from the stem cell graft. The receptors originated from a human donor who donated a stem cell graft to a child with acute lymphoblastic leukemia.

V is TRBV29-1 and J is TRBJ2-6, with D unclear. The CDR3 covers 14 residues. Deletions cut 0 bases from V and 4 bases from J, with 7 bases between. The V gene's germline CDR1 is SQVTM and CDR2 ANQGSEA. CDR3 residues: CSVEDPVGANVLTF. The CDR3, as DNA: TGCAGCGTTGAAGACCCCGTGGGGGCCAACGTCCTGACTTTC.

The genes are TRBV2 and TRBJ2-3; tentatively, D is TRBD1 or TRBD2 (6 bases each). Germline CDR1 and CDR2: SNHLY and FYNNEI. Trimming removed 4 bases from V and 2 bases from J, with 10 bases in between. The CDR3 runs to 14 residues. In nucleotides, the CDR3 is TGTGCCAGCAGTGTAGGGGGGCCCACAGATACGCAGTATTTT. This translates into CASSVGGPTDTQYF.

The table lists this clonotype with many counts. CDR3 in DNA: TGCAGTGCCAGACCCGGGACCGGGGAGCTGTTTTTT. It codes for CSARPGTGELFF. V is TRBV20-1 and J is TRBJ2-2; D remains unclear. The germline gives CDR1 DFQATT, CDR2 SNEGSKA (reference sequence). V shed 6 bases and J shed 5 bases, with 10 bases lying between them. This CDR3 is 12 amino acids long.

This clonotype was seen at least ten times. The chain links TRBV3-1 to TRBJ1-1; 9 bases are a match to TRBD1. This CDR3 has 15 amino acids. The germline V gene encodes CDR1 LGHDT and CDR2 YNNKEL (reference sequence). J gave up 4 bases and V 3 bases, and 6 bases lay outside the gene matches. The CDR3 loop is CASSHQSTGGTEAFF. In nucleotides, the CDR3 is TGTGCCAGCAGCCACCAGTCGACAGGGGGCACTGAAGCTTTCTTT.

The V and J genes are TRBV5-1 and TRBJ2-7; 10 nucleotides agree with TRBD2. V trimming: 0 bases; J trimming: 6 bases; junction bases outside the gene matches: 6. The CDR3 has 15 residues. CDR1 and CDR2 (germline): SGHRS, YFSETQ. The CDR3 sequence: CASSLGGTSASEQYF. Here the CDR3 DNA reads TGCGCCAGCAGCTTGGGTGGGACTAGCGCCAGCGAGCAGTACTTC.

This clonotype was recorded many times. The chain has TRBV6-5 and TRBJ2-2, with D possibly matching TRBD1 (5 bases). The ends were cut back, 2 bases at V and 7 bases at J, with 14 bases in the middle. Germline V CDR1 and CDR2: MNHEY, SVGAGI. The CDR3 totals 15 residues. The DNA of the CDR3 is TGTGCCAGCAGTTACGTGAAAGGGGCAATCGGGGAGCTGTTTTTT. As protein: CASSYVKGAIGELFF.

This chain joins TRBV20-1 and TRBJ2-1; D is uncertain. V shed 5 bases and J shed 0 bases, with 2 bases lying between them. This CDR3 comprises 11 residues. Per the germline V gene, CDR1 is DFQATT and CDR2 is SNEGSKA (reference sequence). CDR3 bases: TGCAGTGCTCTCTCCTACAATGAGCAGTTCTTC. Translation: CSALSYNEQFF.

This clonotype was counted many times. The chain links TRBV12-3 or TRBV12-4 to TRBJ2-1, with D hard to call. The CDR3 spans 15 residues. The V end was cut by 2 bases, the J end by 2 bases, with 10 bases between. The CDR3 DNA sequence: TGTGCCAGCAGTTTAATTCAGCTTACCTACAATGAGCAGTTCTTC. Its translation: CASSLIQLTYNEQFF.

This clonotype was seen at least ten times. CDR3: CASSKGRTGDTQYF. The DNA for the CDR3 is TGTGCCAGCAGCAAAGGACGTACCGGAGATACGCAGTATTTT. The chain carries TRBV27 and TRBJ2-3; D ambiguous. V lost 6 bases to trimming and J lost 5 bases, with 15 bases between them. CDR3 length: 14 residues. The V gene's germline CDR1 is MNHEY and CDR2 SMNVEV (reference sequence).

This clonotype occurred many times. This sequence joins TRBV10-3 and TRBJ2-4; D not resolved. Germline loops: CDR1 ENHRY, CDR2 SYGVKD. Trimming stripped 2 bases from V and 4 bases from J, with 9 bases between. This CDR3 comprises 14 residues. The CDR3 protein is CAISEIDRKNIQYF. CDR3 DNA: TGTGCCATCAGTGAGATCGACCGAAAAAACATTCAGTACTTC.

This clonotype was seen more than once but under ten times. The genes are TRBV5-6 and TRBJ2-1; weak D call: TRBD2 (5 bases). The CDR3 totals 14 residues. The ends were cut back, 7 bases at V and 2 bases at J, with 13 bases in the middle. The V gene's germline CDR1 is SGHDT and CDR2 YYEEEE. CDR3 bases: TGTGCCAGCTACCAGGACTCAACCTACAATGAGCAGTTCTTC. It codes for CASYQDSTYNEQFF.

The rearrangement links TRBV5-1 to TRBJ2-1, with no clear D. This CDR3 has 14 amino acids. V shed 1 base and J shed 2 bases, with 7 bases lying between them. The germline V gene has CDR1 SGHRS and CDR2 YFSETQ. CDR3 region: CASSLTGPYNEQFF. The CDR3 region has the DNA TGCGCCAGCAGCTTGACCGGGCCCTACAATGAGCAGTTCTTC.

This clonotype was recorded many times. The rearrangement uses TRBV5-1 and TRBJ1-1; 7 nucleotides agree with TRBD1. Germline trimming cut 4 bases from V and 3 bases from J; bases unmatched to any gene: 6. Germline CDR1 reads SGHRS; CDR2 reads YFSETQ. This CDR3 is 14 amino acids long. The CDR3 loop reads CASSAGQTYTEAFF. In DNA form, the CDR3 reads TGCGCCAGCAGCGCGGGACAGACCTACACTGAAGCTTTCTTT.

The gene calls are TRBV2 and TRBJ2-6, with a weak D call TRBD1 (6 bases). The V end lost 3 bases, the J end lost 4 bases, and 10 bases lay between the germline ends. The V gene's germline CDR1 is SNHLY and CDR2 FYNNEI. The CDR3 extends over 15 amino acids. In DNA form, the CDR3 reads TGTGCCAGCAGTGACAGGGGTTCAGGGGCCAACGTCCTGACTTTC. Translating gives CASSDRGSGANVLTF.

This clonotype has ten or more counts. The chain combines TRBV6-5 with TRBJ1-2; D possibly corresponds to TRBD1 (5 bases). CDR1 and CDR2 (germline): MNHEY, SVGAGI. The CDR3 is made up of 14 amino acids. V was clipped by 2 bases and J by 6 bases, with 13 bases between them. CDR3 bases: TGTGCCAGCAGTTACAACACAGGTTTCGATGGCTACACCTTC. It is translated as CASSYNTGFDGYTF.

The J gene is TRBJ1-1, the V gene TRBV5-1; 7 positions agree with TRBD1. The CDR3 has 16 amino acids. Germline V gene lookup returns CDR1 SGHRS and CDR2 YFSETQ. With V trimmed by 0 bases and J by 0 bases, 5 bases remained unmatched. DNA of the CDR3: TGCGCCAGCAGCTTGGCGGCAGGGGGGTTGAACACTGAAGCTTTCTTT. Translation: CASSLAAGGLNTEAFF.

The CDR3 DNA sequence: TGTGCCAGCAGCTTGAGAATGGATAATTCACCCCTCCACTTT. As protein: CASSLRMDNSPLHF. The chain employs TRBV7-9 and TRBJ1-6, with D unresolved. Between the trimmed V and J ends, which lost 3 bases and 5 bases, there was a span of 8 bases. Germline V gives CDR1 SEHNR, CDR2 FQNEAQ (reference sequence). This CDR3 comprises 14 residues. Variable domain in full (rest from reference TRBV7-9 and TRBJ1-6): DTGVSQNPRHKITKRGQNVTFRCDPISEHNRLYWYRQTLGQGPEFLTYFQNEAQLEKSRLLSDRFSAERPKGSFSTLEIQRTEQGDSAMYLCASSLRMDNSPLHFGNGTRLTVT.

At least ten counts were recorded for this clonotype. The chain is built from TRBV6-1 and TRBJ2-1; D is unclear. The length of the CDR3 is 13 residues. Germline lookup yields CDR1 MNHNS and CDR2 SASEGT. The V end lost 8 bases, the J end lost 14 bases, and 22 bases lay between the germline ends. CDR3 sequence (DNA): TGTGCCAGCGGAGACGTCGTGGACCGCATGGAGTTCTTC. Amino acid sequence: CASGDVVDRMEFF.

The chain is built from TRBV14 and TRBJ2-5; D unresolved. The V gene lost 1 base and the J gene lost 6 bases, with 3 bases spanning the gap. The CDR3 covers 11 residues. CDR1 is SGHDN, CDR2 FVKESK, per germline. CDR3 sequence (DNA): TGTGCCAGCAGCCAAGTTCAGACCCAGTACTTC. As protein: CASSQVQTQYF.

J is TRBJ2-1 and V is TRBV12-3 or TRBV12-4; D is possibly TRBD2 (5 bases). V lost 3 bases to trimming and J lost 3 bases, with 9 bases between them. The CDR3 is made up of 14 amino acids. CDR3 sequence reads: CASSFLADYNEQFF. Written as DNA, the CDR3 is TGTGCCAGCAGTTTTCTAGCTGACTACAATGAGCAGTTCTTC.

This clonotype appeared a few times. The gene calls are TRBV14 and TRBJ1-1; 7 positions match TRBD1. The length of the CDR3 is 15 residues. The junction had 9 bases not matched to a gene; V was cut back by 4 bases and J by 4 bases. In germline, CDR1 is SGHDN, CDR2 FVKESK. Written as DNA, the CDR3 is TGTGCCAGCAGCCGAAAGACAGGGATAGGCACTGAAGCTTTCTTT. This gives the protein CASSRKTGIGTEAFF.

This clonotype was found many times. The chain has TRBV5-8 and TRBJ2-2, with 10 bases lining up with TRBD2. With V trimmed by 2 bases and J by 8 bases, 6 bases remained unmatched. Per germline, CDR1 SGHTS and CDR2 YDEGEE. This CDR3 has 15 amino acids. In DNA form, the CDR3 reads TGTGCCAGCAGCTTACCGGGACTAGCGTCTGGGGAGCTGTTTTTT. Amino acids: CASSLPGLASGELFF.

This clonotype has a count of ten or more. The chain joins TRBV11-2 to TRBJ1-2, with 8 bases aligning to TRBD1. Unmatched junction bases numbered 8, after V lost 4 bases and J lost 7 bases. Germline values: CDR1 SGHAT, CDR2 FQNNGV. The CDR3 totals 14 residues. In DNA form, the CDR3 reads TGTGCCAGCAGCTCCCCCCAGGGGGCCGGTGGCTACACCTTC. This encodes CASSSPQGAGGYTF.

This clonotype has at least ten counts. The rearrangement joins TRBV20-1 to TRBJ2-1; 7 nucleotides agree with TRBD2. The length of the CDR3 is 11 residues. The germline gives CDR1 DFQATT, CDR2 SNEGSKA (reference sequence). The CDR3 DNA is TGCGGAGGACTAGGCTACAATGAGCAGTTCTTC. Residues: CGGLGYNEQFF.

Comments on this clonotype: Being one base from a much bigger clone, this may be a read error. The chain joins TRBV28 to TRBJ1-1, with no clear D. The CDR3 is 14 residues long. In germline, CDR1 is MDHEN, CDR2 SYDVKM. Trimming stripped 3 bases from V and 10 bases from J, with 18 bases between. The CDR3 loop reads CASSFRTGSRGAFF. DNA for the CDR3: TGTGCCAGCAGTTTCAGGACCGGCAGCCGGGGAGCTTTCTTT. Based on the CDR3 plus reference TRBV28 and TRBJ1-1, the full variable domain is DVKVTQSSRYLVKRTGEKVFLECVQDMDHENMFWYRQDPGLGLRLIYFSYDVKMKEKGDIPEGYSVSREKKERFSLILESASTNQTSMYLCASSFRTGSRGAFFGQGTRLTVV.

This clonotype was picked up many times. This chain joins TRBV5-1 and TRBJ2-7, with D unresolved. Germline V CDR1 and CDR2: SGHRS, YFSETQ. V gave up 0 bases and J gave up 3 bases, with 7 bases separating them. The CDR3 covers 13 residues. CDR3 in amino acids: CASSLGLDYEQYF. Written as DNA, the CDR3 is TGCGCCAGCAGCTTGGGCCTTGACTACGAGCAGTACTTC.

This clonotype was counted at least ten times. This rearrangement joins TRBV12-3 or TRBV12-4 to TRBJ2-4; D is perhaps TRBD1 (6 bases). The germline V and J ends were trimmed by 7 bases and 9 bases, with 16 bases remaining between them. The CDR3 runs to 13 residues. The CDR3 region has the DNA TGTGCCAGCACCCCCAGGGGTAGGGGCATTCAGTACTTC. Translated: CASTPRGRGIQYF.

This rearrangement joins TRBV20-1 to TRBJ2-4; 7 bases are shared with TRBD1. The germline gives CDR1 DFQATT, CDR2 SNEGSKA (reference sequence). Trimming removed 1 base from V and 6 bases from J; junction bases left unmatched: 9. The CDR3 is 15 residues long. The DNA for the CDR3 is TGCAGTGCTAGAGGGCTAACAGGGGCCCCAAACATTCAGTACTTC. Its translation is CSARGLTGAPNIQYF.

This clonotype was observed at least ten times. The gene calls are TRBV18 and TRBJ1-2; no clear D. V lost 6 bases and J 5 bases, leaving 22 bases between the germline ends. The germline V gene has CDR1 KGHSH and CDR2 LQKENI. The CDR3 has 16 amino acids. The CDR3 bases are TGTGCCAGCTCCCCGGTGAGAGCGGAATACTTTTATGGCTACACCTTC. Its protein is CASSPVRAEYFYGYTF.

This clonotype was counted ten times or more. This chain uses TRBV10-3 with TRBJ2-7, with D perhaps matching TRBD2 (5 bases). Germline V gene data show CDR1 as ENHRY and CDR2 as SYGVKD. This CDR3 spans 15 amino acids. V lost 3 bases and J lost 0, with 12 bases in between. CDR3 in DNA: TGTGCCATCAGTGACAAAGCGGAAAACTCCTACGAGCAGTACTTC. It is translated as CAISDKAENSYEQYF.

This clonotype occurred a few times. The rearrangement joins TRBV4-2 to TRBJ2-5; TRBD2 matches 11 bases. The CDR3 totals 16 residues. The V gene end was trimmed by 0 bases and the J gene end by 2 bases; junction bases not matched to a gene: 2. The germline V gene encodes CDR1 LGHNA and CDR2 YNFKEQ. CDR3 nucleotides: TGTGCCAGCAGCCAAGATCTAGCGGGAGGTCAAGAGACCCAGTACTTC. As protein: CASSQDLAGGQETQYF.

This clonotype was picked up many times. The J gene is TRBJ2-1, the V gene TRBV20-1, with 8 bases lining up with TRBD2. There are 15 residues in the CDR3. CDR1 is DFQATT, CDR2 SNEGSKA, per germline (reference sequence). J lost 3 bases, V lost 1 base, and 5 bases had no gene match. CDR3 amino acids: CSARGYSGIYNEQFF. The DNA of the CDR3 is TGCAGTGCTAGAGGCTATAGCGGGATCTACAATGAGCAGTTCTTC.